A single sample gave rise to the 31 T cell receptor beta chains below, sequenced in a study of cytomegalovirus exposure and HLA in healthy donors. 13 Jbeta primers and 60 Vbeta primers were used for the PCR. TCRdb's table, derived via immunoSEQ multiplex PCR, lists solely in-frame clones and lacks some. The sample records about 130,000 clones, 72% being singletons. Input material: PBMCs. The receptors stem from a man aged 50-60 years in good health and CMV-seropositive.

This clone was seen only a few times. The chain recombines TRBV5-1 with TRBJ2-1, with D possibly TRBD2 on 6 matching bases. The V gene's germline CDR1 is SGHRS and CDR2 YFSETQ. V dropped 5 bases and J dropped 7 bases, with 13 bases sitting between them. CDR3 length: 13 residues. CDR3 in amino acids: CASRRDSVNEQFF. DNA of the CDR3: TGCGCCAGCAGGAGGGACTCCGTTAATGAGCAGTTCTTC.

The chain carries TRBV5-1 and TRBJ1-4; D is undetermined. This CDR3 has 14 amino acids. Germline CDR1 and CDR2: SGHRS and YFSETQ. V lost 1 base to trimming and J lost 0 bases, with 4 bases between them. CDR3 in amino acids: CASSLSATNEKLFF. CDR3 nucleotide sequence: TGCGCCAGCAGCTTGTCTGCAACTAATGAAAAACTGTTTTTT.

CDR3 sequence: CASSLRASGTTWYEQYF. The CDR3 region has the DNA TGTGCCAGCAGCTTAAGGGCTAGCGGGACGACATGGTACGAGCAGTACTTC. V is TRBV5-6 and J is TRBJ2-7, with 9 bases lining up with TRBD2. Germline V gene sequence: CDR1 SGHDT, CDR2 YYEEEE. The CDR3 is 17 amino acids. Germline trimming cut 2 bases from V and 4 bases from J; bases unmatched to any gene: 13.

The rearrangement links TRBV7-2 to TRBJ2-3; tentatively, D is TRBD2 (5 bases). Trimming pared 6 bases from V and 0 bases from J, leaving 7 bases between. The germline gives CDR1 SGHTA, CDR2 FQGNSA. There are 13 residues in the CDR3. The CDR3 coding sequence is TGTGCCAGCAGGGCGGGTAGCACAGATACGCAGTATTTT. Amino acid sequence: CASRAGSTDTQYF.

The chain joins TRBV19 to TRBJ1-5; 9 positions agree with TRBD1. Germline V CDR1 and CDR2: LNHDA, SQIVND (reference sequence). The CDR3 runs to 14 residues. V dropped 5 bases and J dropped 4; count of bases not matched to a gene: 3. Here the CDR3 reads CASSLDRGNQPQHF. Here the CDR3 DNA reads TGTGCCAGTAGTCTGGACAGGGGAAATCAGCCCCAGCATTTT.

This clone was seen a few times. J is TRBJ1-4 and V is TRBV5-1; D perhaps matches TRBD1 (5 bases). Germline CDR1 reads SGHRS; CDR2 reads YFSETQ. V dropped 0 bases and J dropped 6 bases, with 12 bases sitting between them. The CDR3 runs to 15 residues. The CDR3 coding sequence is TGCGCCAGCAGCTTGGCCGCGGGGCGTGATGAAAAACTGTTTTTT. Translating it yields CASSLAAGRDEKLFF.

This clone was seen more than once but under ten times. V usage is TRBV19 and J usage is TRBJ1-5; D ambiguous. The CDR3 sequence is 14 residues long. Germline CDR1 is LNHDA and CDR2 is SQIVND (reference sequence). The V end lost 2 bases, the J end lost 3 bases, and 8 bases lay between the germline ends. CDR3 residues: CASSIRGDNQPQHF. The CDR3 DNA follows: TGTGCCAGTAGTATACGGGGAGACAATCAGCCCCAGCATTTT.

The V call is TRBV2, the J call TRBJ1-1; D possibly corresponds to TRBD1 (6 bases). This CDR3 region has 15 residues. The V gene lost 6 bases and the J gene lost 1 base, with 15 bases spanning the gap. CDR1 and CDR2 (germline): SNHLY, FYNNEI. CDR3 sequence: CASREEGGSNTEAFF. The DNA of the CDR3 is TGTGCCAGCAGGGAGGAGGGGGGGTCGAACACTGAAGCTTTCTTT.

The V gene is TRBV7-8, the J gene TRBJ1-4; 7 nucleotides match TRBD1. Trimming cost V 4 bases and J 7 bases; bases outside gene matches: 9. This CDR3 has 15 amino acids. CDR1 and CDR2 (germline): SGHVS, FQNEAQ. The chain's CDR3 is CASSSIDREGEKLFF. The CDR3, as DNA: TGTGCCAGCAGCTCCATAGACAGGGAAGGTGAAAAACTGTTTTTT.

The rearrangement joins TRBV18 to TRBJ1-1; D unclear. Germline CDR1 KGHSH, CDR2 LQKENI. The germline V and J ends were trimmed by 3 bases and 0 bases, with 11 bases remaining between them. This CDR3 is 15 amino acids long. The CDR3, as DNA: TGTGCCAGCTCACCCGATACAACTATGAACACTGAAGCTTTCTTT. Its translation: CASSPDTTMNTEAFF.

This chain links TRBV11-3 with TRBJ2-3; D is possibly TRBD1 (5 bases). This CDR3 is 16 amino acids long. V lost 3 bases and J 0 bases, leaving 13 bases between the germline ends. The germline gives CDR1 SGHNT, CDR2 YENEEA. The CDR3 sequence is CASSLGVGPSTDTQYF. CDR3 DNA: TGTGCCAGCAGCTTGGGTGTGGGGCCTAGCACAGATACGCAGTATTTT.

The chain employs TRBV7-9 and TRBJ2-3, with D possibly matching TRBD1 (5 bases). V was pared by 3 bases and J by 0 bases, with 7 bases between. Germline CDR1 SEHNR, CDR2 FQNEAQ (reference sequence). There are 14 residues in the CDR3. The CDR3 DNA is TGTGCCAGCAGCTTTACAGGTAGCACAGATACGCAGTATTTT. Translated: CASSFTGSTDTQYF.

The genes are TRBV15 and TRBJ1-5; no definite D call. V was shortened by 0 bases and J by 9 bases, with 12 bases between the two germline ends. This CDR3 comprises 14 residues. The germline gives CDR1 LNHNV, CDR2 YYDKDF (reference sequence). CDR3 coding DNA: TGTGCCACCAGCAGAGAACTCGGGATGTCGCCCCAGCATTTT. It encodes CATSRELGMSPQHF.

With regard to this clone: A read error may account for a junction end that differs from germline. V gene TRBV2 combines with J gene TRBJ2-4; TRBD2 aligns across 10 bases. Germline V CDR1 and CDR2: SNHLY, FYNNEI. This CDR3 is 12 amino acids long. DNA for the CDR3: TGTGCCAGCAGTGCTACCGGGACTAGCGTCCCCTTC. Protein product: CASSATGTSVPF.

The rearrangement uses TRBV2 and TRBJ1-3, with 8 positions matching TRBD1. This CDR3 is 15 amino acids long. CDR1 is SNHLY, CDR2 FYNNEI, per germline. The junction had 5 bases not matched to a gene; V was cut back by 4 bases and J by 3 bases. DNA for the CDR3: TGTGCCAGCAGTGCCCAGGGGGCGGTTGGAAACACCATATATTTT. Amino acids: CASSAQGAVGNTIYF.

The rearrangement joins TRBV7-6 to TRBJ1-5; no clear D gene. The CDR3 runs to 15 residues. V shed 5 bases and J shed 2 bases, with 13 bases lying between them. Germline V gene sequence: CDR1 SGHVS, CDR2 FNYEAQ. CDR3 region: CASSPLAVRNQPQHF. The DNA of the CDR3 is TGTGCCAGCAGCCCTTTAGCCGTTCGCAATCAGCCCCAGCATTTT.

The V gene is TRBV29-1, the J gene TRBJ2-3, with TRBD2 identical over 7 bases. Germline V CDR1 and CDR2: SQVTM, ANQGSEA. The CDR3 spans 13 residues. The ends lost 2 bases at V and 6 bases at J; junction bases unmatched: 5. For the CDR3, the DNA is TGCAGCGTTGAAAGAGGGAGGGATGATACGCAGTATTTT. The encoded protein is CSVERGRDDTQYF.

The rearrangement links TRBV18 to TRBJ1-1; 7 nucleotides match TRBD1. Germline loops: CDR1 KGHSH, CDR2 LQKENI. With 2 bases clipped from V and 5 bases from J, the junction kept 8 bases outside the gene matches. CDR3 length: 15 residues. The chain's CDR3 is CASSPTDRVPTEAFF. CDR3 nucleotides: TGTGCCAGCTCACCAACAGACAGGGTTCCGACTGAAGCTTTCTTT.

V and J are TRBV6-6 and TRBJ1-5; 8 bases are a match to TRBD1. Germline trimming cut 0 bases from V and 3 bases from J; bases unmatched to any gene: 4. CDR3 size: 16 residues. The germline gives CDR1 MNHNY, CDR2 SVGAGI (reference sequence). The CDR3 spells CASSYSGQVLNQPQHF. As DNA, the CDR3 is TGTGCCAGCAGTTACTCGGGACAGGTTCTCAATCAGCCCCAGCATTTT.

This clone was seen more than once but under ten times. This chain connects TRBV29-1 to TRBJ2-5; TRBD2 is a possible D gene (5 bases). This CDR3 is 12 amino acids long. Between the trimmed V and J ends, which lost 4 bases and 5 bases, there was a span of 11 bases. Germline V gene lookup returns CDR1 SQVTM and CDR2 ANQGSEA. CDR3 sequence reads: CSVGRSGETQYF. The CDR3 DNA follows: TGCAGCGTTGGTAGATCGGGGGAGACCCAGTACTTC.

In DNA form, the CDR3 reads TGTGCCAGCAGCTCCGGACAGGGGGTCACTGAAGCTTTCTTT. Protein product: CASSSGQGVTEAFF. The rearrangement uses TRBV5-4 and TRBJ1-1; 10 bases line up with TRBD1. The germline V gene encodes CDR1 SGHNT and CDR2 YYREEE (reference sequence). CDR3 size: 14 residues. V lost 3 bases and J lost 4; bases outside the gene matches: 3.

This chain joins TRBV6-1 and TRBJ2-4; D unclear. The CDR3 is made up of 13 amino acids. Trimming removed 8 bases from V and 1 base from J, with 9 bases in between. CDR1 and CDR2 (germline): MNHNS, SASEGT. In nucleotides, the CDR3 is TGTGCCAGCGGTGTCGGTGCCAAAAACATTCAGTACTTC. Residues: CASGVGAKNIQYF.

The chain recombines TRBV4-3 with TRBJ1-4; possible D gene TRBD1, 6 bases. The CDR3 extends over 16 amino acids. Trimming pared 1 base from V and 8 bases from J, leaving 17 bases between. Per germline, CDR1 LGHNA and CDR2 YSLEER. The chain's CDR3 is CASSQGKGHLGEKLFF. CDR3 sequence (DNA): TGCGCCAGCAGCCAAGGGAAGGGACACCTTGGGGAAAAACTGTTTTTT.

This clone has only a few counts. This rearrangement joins TRBV10-3 to TRBJ1-2, with D tentatively TRBD1 (6 bases). Germline loops: CDR1 ENHRY, CDR2 SYGVKD. CDR3 length equals 13 residues. Between the trimmed V and J ends, which lost 6 bases and 4 bases, there was a span of 12 bases. DNA for the CDR3: TGTGCCATCAGGGGGGACAAAAGCTATGGCTACACCTTC. Translating it yields CAIRGDKSYGYTF.

The chain recombines TRBV5-4 with TRBJ2-1; 10 positions agree with TRBD2. V shed 1 base, J shed 9 bases, and the junction held 10 bases outside the gene matches. The germline V gene has CDR1 SGHNT and CDR2 YYREEE (reference sequence). The CDR3 consists of 16 residues. CDR3 DNA: TGTGCCAGCAGCTTGCCCCCAGCGGGGGGGCCGGGTGAGCAGTTCTTC. Its translation: CASSLPPAGGPGEQFF.

The V gene is TRBV6-1, the J gene TRBJ1-6, with TRBD1 matching over 8 bases. The CDR3 is made up of 16 amino acids. After removal of 2 bases from V and 13 bases from J, the junction contained 13 bases not matched to a gene. Germline lookup yields CDR1 MNHNS and CDR2 SASEGT. Written as DNA, the CDR3 is TGTGCCAGCAGTGAAACCGGACAGGGCGGGATAGCGCCCCTCCACTTT. Translated, it gives CASSETGQGGIAPLHF.

This clone has only a few counts. V and J are TRBV6-5 and TRBJ2-1; TRBD2 matches at 8 bases. V was pared by 2 bases and J by 15 bases, with 12 bases of the junction left unmatched. CDR1 is MNHEY and CDR2 is SVGAGI in the germline V gene. The CDR3 runs 14 residues. DNA for the CDR3: TGTGCCAGCAGTTACGGGGGGGGGAGCGGGGGTCTGTTCTTC. It encodes CASSYGGGSGGLFF.

The chain links TRBV4-3 to TRBJ1-2, with D maybe TRBD1 (6 bases). This CDR3 spans 16 amino acids. Per the germline V gene, CDR1 is LGHNA and CDR2 is YSLEER. V was cut by 3 bases and J by 4 bases, with 18 bases left in between. The CDR3 loop is CASSQSTGPGSYGYTF. CDR3 DNA sequence: TGCGCCAGCAGCCAGAGTACAGGGCCTGGATCCTATGGCTACACCTTC.

DNA for the CDR3: TGCGCCAGTTCAGGGGGCAGCGGCACAGATACGCAGTATTTT. Translating it yields CASSGGSGTDTQYF. The gene calls are TRBV5-1 and TRBJ2-3; 8 bases fit TRBD1. J was trimmed by 1 base and V by 8 bases; bases with no gene match: 6. Germline V CDR1 and CDR2: SGHRS, YFSETQ. The CDR3 extends over 14 amino acids. Variable domain in full (rest from reference TRBV5-1 and TRBJ2-3): KAGVTQTPRYLIKTRGQQVTLSCSPISGHRSVSWYQQTPGQGLQFLFEYFSETQRNKGNFPGRFSGRQFSNSRSEMNVSTLELGDSALYLCASSGGSGTDTQYFGPGTRLTVL.

The chain combines TRBV11-2 with TRBJ2-5; tentatively, D is TRBD2 (6 bases). The CDR3 extends over 14 amino acids. Germline CDR1 is SGHAT and CDR2 is FQNNGV. V lost 3 bases, J lost 4 bases, and 12 bases lay in between. In nucleotides, the CDR3 is TGTGCCAGCAGCTTCGGACTAACGGGAGAGACCCAGTACTTC. Translated, it gives CASSFGLTGETQYF.

This clone was seen more than once but under ten times. The chain has TRBV28 and TRBJ2-1; tentatively, D is TRBD2 (5 bases). The CDR3 extends over 16 amino acids. Germline V gives CDR1 MDHEN, CDR2 SYDVKM. The V end was cut by 5 bases, the J end by 10 bases, with 24 bases between. CDR3: CASSPPLEGRRKEQFF. The CDR3 DNA reads as TGTGCCAGCAGTCCCCCCTTAGAGGGCCGGAGGAAGGAGCAGTTCTTC.